This TCR beta chain was recovered during a study of liver allograft versus peripheral blood T cells (dated by TCRdb to 2018 to 2021). At the level of the whole study: T cell receptor repertoires present within transplanted livers were compared with repertoires in the peripheral blood of liver transplant recipients.

CDR1 and CDR2, per the germline V gene, are KGHDR and SFDVKD. The CDR3 starts with the cysteine, ends with the phenylalanine, and has 13 residues. The DNA shown is the 39-base CDR3, in frame from base 1. V has 3 bases trimmed and J has 6 bases trimmed; junction bases matching no gene number 3. Points the paper makes about the study in general: The T cell receptor repertoires within liver allografts were reported to be different from the T cell receptor repertoires detected in peripheral blood.

For sequencing, an Illumina MiSeq was employed. TCRdb handled the public reads itself, with Q25 trimming in fastp and clone calling in MiXCR, and kept productive beta chains. One record per CDR3 amino acid sequence lists the most common genes and DNA. The sample has 3,500 to 4,000 distinct CDR3 sequences on record, about 15% of them singletons. The biggest ten clones account for approximately 4.2% of the sample. This clonotype is considered medium-sized (0.01 to 0.1%). No antigen is known for it. One base away there is no much larger clone; base qualities are not given. This sequence originates from a human patient who had a liver transplant. Donor T cells from the graft may be present among the T cells after a transplant. The V gene is TRBV24-1 and the J gene is TRBJ1-2, and 7 junction bases match TRBD1. CDR3 region: CATSDATGNGYTF. The nucleotide sequence reads as follows: TGTGCCACCAGTGATGCGACAGGGAATGGCTACACCTTC.